One and the same sample provided the 3 T cell receptor beta chains below, sequenced in a study of T cells in Graves' hyperthyroidism and ophthalmopathy. The investigators amplified TCR beta CDR3 regions from RNA transcripts. Initially, a first-round RT-PCR of the TCR CDR3 employed the HTBI primer set. TCRdb reprocessed the multiplex PCR reads with MiXCR, giving one entry per CDR3 protein. The sample holds more than 500,000 distinct CDR3 sequences, roughly a sixth seen once. The sequenced sample consisted of blood. The receptor source for this set is a woman aged 30 to 39 with Graves' ophthalmopathy.

The V gene is TRBV18, the J gene TRBJ1-2; D gene uncertain. Germline CDR1 and CDR2: KGHSH and LQKENI. V lost 1 base, J lost 5 bases, and 17 bases lay in between. The CDR3 totals 16 residues. CDR3 sequence (DNA): TGTGCCAGCTCACCACAGGGAAGTTCAATCTTATATGGCTACACCTTC. Amino acid sequence: CASSPQGSSILYGYTF.

This chain uses TRBV9 with TRBJ2-7; tentative D call: TRBD2 (6 bases). The CDR3 totals 16 residues. Trimming shortened V by 0 bases and J by 2 bases, and 15 bases separated the two germline ends. Germline V CDR1 and CDR2: SGDLS, YYNGEE. The CDR3 loop is CASSVEGRAGPYEQYF. The CDR3 bases are TGTGCCAGCAGCGTAGAGGGTCGGGCGGGACCCTACGAGCAGTACTTC.

This clonotype was detected a few times. The chain carries TRBV12-3 or TRBV12-4 and TRBJ2-7, with a possible D match to TRBD2 (6 bases). This CDR3 region has 14 residues. The V gene lost 6 bases and the J gene lost 3 bases, with 15 bases spanning the gap. CDR3 sequence (DNA): TGTGCCAGCAGCTGGGGGACTTTCTTCTACGAGCAGTACTTC. Protein sequence: CASSWGTFFYEQYF.